One sample yielded the 14 T cell receptor beta chains listed below, sequenced in a study of shared T cell receptors in the human thymus (dated by TCRdb to the early 2020s). Library creation used the immunoSEQ multiplex PCR assay. TCRdb took over this immuneACCESS table, retaining in-frame rearrangements with V and J assigned. Such tables are incomplete; in checked studies, under half of the missing clones stem from an unresolved V gene, and the remainder is unexplained. In all, the sample holds 450,000 to 650,000 clones, and 70% to 80% of those were seen once. Of the sample, approximately 0.013% is held by the ten largest clones. The same sample was also used in a study of human thymus T cells.

The source material was thymocytes. The receptors come from a boy under two years old with a congenital heart defect. Donor details come from another sample of the same person, matched by shared clones.

The chain links TRBV28 to TRBJ1-5, with D perhaps TRBD1 (5 bases). Trimming shortened V by 5 bases and J by 0 bases, and 20 bases separated the two germline ends. CDR3 size: 18 residues. Germline loops: CDR1 MDHEN, CDR2 SYDVKM. The CDR3 is CASSPTGGNAYSNQPQHF. The CDR3 coding sequence is TGTGCCAGCAGTCCCACAGGAGGGAACGCCTATAGCAATCAGCCCCAGCATTTT.

The chain combines TRBV27 with TRBJ2-7; the match to TRBD1 covers 7 bases. With V trimmed by 5 bases and J by 2 bases, 12 bases remained unmatched. This CDR3 comprises 16 residues. The germline gives CDR1 MNHEY, CDR2 SMNVEV (reference sequence). The DNA of the CDR3 is TGTGCCAGCAGTCCCCAGCGACAGGGTTGGACCTACGAGCAGTACTTC. It specifies CASSPQRQGWTYEQYF.

The chain joins TRBV27 to TRBJ2-7; TRBD2 aligns across 9 bases. The trim removed 0 bases at V and 6 bases at J, leaving 12 bases unmatched. CDR1 is MNHEY and CDR2 is SMNVEV in the germline V gene (reference sequence). This CDR3 has 17 residues. Here the CDR3 reads CASSLSAGTSNLSEQYF. The CDR3 nucleotides are TGTGCCAGCAGTTTATCGGCCGGGACTAGCAATTTGTCCGAGCAGTACTTC.

This clone has just one count. The rearrangement uses TRBV25-1 and TRBJ2-7, with D tentatively TRBD2 (6 bases). The germline CDR1 and CDR2 sequences are MGHDK and SYGVNS. The CDR3 has 15 residues. The V end was cut by 2 bases, the J end by 2 bases, with 13 bases between. CDR3 sequence (DNA): TGTGCCAGCAGTGAACATGTGGCTAGCGCCTACGAGCAGTACTTC. This encodes CASSEHVASAYEQYF.

This chain joins TRBV11-2 and TRBJ2-1, with D possibly TRBD2 on 6 matching bases. The CDR3 is 14 amino acids. Trimming pared 3 bases from V and 7 bases from J, leaving 13 bases between. Germline values: CDR1 SGHAT, CDR2 FQNNGV. CDR3 bases: TGTGCCAGCAGCTTGGCTAGCGTTCGAAATGAGCAGTTCTTC. Protein: CASSLASVRNEQFF.

The chain employs TRBV4-3 and TRBJ2-1; D is possibly TRBD2 (5 bases). The CDR3 loop spans 16 amino acids. CDR1 and CDR2 from the germline V gene are LGHNA and YSLEER. Deletions cut 0 bases from V and 2 bases from J, with 11 bases between. The CDR3 loop reads CASSQESGFPYNEQFF. The DNA of the CDR3 is TGCGCCAGCAGCCAAGAGTCGGGATTCCCCTACAATGAGCAGTTCTTC.

The chain combines TRBV11-2 with TRBJ2-1; perhaps TRBD2 as D (5 bases). The CDR3 is made up of 14 amino acids. Between the trimmed V and J ends, which lost 2 bases and 7 bases, there was a span of 12 bases. Germline V gives CDR1 SGHAT, CDR2 FQNNGV. This chain's CDR3 is CASSLTRVENEQFF. The CDR3 coding sequence is TGTGCCAGCAGCTTAACTAGGGTGGAGAATGAGCAGTTCTTC.

This clone came up a few times. The V call is TRBV4-3, the J call TRBJ2-7, with D perhaps TRBD1 (5 bases). CDR1 LGHNA and CDR2 YSLEER come from the germline V gene. V was pared by 0 bases and J by 0 bases, with 6 bases between. CDR3 length: 14 amino acids. CDR3: CASSQDRDSYEQYF. Here the CDR3 DNA reads TGCGCCAGCAGCCAAGACAGGGACTCCTACGAGCAGTACTTC.

Regarding this clone: The junction and the germline gene differ at one end; a read error may be behind it. CDR3 nucleotides: TGTGCCAGCAGCCAAGCGAAAACTGGGTCTAGGAACTTC. Its protein product is CASSQAKTGSRNF. The chain links TRBV14 to TRBJ2-7; no definite D call. Germline CDR1 reads SGHDN; CDR2 reads FVKESK. CDR3 length: 13 amino acids.

The rearrangement joins TRBV7-9 to TRBJ2-1; D perhaps matches TRBD2 (5 bases). Germline V gene sequence: CDR1 SEHNR, CDR2 FQNEAQ (reference sequence). The CDR3 runs 16 residues. V was trimmed by 6 bases and J by 2 bases, leaving 17 bases between them. The CDR3 coding sequence is TGTGCCAGCAGGGCTCCCCCAGCGGTAGCCTACAATGAGCAGTTCTTC. Protein sequence: CASRAPPAVAYNEQFF.

The chain links TRBV19 to TRBJ2-3; TRBD2 matches 8 bases. Germline lookup yields CDR1 LNHDA and CDR2 SQIVND (reference sequence). This CDR3 is built from 17 residues. Germline trimming cut 6 bases from V and 5 bases from J; bases unmatched to any gene: 16. CDR3 nucleotides: TGTGCCAGTAGCCGCGAAGCGGGAGAAGGGCTAGGAGATACGCAGTATTTT. Translated: CASSREAGEGLGDTQYF. Based on the CDR3 plus reference TRBV19 and TRBJ2-3, the full variable domain is DGGITQSPKYLFRKEGQNVTLSCEQNLNHDAMYWYRQDPGQGLRLIYYSQIVNDFQKGDIAEGYSVSREKKESFPLTVTSAQKNPTAFYLCASSREAGEGLGDTQYFGPGTRLTVL.

The chain employs TRBV4-2 and TRBJ2-3, with 10 bases aligning to TRBD2. The CDR3 is 15 residues long. Unmatched junction bases numbered 4, after V lost 6 bases and J lost 1 base. The germline V gene encodes CDR1 LGHNA and CDR2 YNFKEQ. Written as DNA, the CDR3 is TGTGCCAGCAGGGGTGGGACTAGCGGCACAGATACGCAGTATTTT. Its protein is CASRGGTSGTDTQYF.

This clone was found once. The V and J genes are TRBV7-4 and TRBJ2-1; TRBD2 agrees at 7 bases. The CDR3 contains 15 residues. With 5 bases clipped from V and 8 bases from J, the junction kept 12 bases outside the gene matches. Germline assignment: CDR1 SGHVT and CDR2 SQSDAQ. This chain's CDR3 is CASSQGREWFHEQFF. The CDR3 bases are TGTGCCAGCAGCCAAGGGCGGGAGTGGTTCCATGAGCAGTTCTTC.

The chain links TRBV4-1 to TRBJ2-1, with TRBD2 matching 10 bases. The CDR3 has 17 amino acids. The trim removed 5 bases at V and 4 bases at J, leaving 11 bases unmatched. Germline loops: CDR1 MGHRA, CDR2 YSYEKL. The DNA of the CDR3 is TGCGCCAGCAGCGAGAGCGGGAGGGGGGGGTTTTACAATGAGCAGTTCTTC. Translating it yields CASSESGRGGFYNEQFF.